Shown below are 28 T cell receptor beta chains from a single sample sequenced in a study of long-term antiretroviral therapy in people with HIV. The immunoSEQ assay was v3.0, run at survey level. Sequencing was performed with immunoSEQ multiplex PCR; in TCRdb, only in-frame clones are kept and a portion is missing. The profile shows 20,000 to 30,000 clones, approximately 81% of them singletons. Sequenced here: unsorted PBMCs, sampled 2.3 years after starting antiretroviral therapy. All receptors derive from a man aged 35 to 55 with HIV.

J is TRBJ1-1 and V is TRBV27, with a weak D call TRBD1 (6 bases). With 9 bases removed from V and 5 bases from J, the gap between germline ends came to 16 bases. Looked up from germline, CDR1 is MNHEY and CDR2 is SMNVEV (reference sequence). The length of the CDR3 is 13 residues. CDR3 DNA sequence: TGTGCCAGTCGTGGGGGGGCACGAACTGAAGCTTTCTTT. As protein: CASRGGARTEAFF.

V is TRBV23-1 and J is TRBJ2-3; 8 bases fit TRBD1. TRBV23-1 is placed among ORFs of uncertain function. Trimming at V came to 2 bases and at J to 9 bases, leaving 31 bases not matched to a gene. The CDR3 loop spans 22 amino acids. CDR3 bases: TGCGCCAGCAGTCAACGTGGGAATGGGGACAGGCGACACAGGAGGGCCCCTTGGACGCAGTATTTT. Amino acids: CASSQRGNGDRRHRRAPWTQYF.

This clone was counted a single time. The chain combines TRBV5-1 with TRBJ2-7, with D perhaps matching TRBD2 (5 bases). Germline CDR1 is SGHRS and CDR2 is YFSETQ. The V end was cut by 3 bases, the J end by 2 bases, with 12 bases between. CDR3 length: 14 residues. The CDR3 here is CASSWGTGTYEQYF. CDR3 sequence (DNA): TGCGCCAGCAGCTGGGGAACGGGGACCTACGAGCAGTACTTC.

This clone was found once. The chain is built from TRBV29-1 and TRBJ2-5; 7 nucleotides match TRBD2. This CDR3 region has 11 residues. Germline CDR1 reads SQVTM; CDR2 reads ANQGSEA. The CDR3 DNA follows: TGCTGCGGGAGAGACGAAGAGACCCAGTACTTC. Translated, it gives CCGRDEETQYF.

The chain is built from TRBV5-5 and TRBJ2-7; 10 bases are shared with TRBD2. The J segment lost 2 bases and the V segment lost 2 bases, leaving 1 base of the junction unmatched. Germline V gene data show CDR1 as SGHKS and CDR2 as YYEKEE (reference sequence). CDR3 length equals 14 residues. CDR3 nucleotide sequence: TGTGCCAGCAGCTTAGCGGGAGGGCCCTACGAGCAGTACTTC. This gives the protein CASSLAGGPYEQYF.

This clone was counted a single time. V is TRBV5-5 and J is TRBJ1-3, with D maybe TRBD1 (6 bases). Trimming stripped 4 bases from V and 0 bases from J, with 11 bases between. Germline V CDR1 and CDR2: SGHKS, YYEKEE (reference sequence). This CDR3 region has 15 residues. This CDR3 is CASSRQAGSGNTIYF. The CDR3 DNA follows: TGTGCCAGCAGCCGACAGGCCGGCTCTGGAAACACCATATATTTT.

This clone was observed once. The V and J genes are TRBV28 and TRBJ1-5, with D tentatively TRBD1 (5 bases). V was clipped by 5 bases and J by 2 bases, with 10 bases between them. The germline V gene encodes CDR1 MDHEN and CDR2 SYDVKM. This CDR3 contains 14 residues. The CDR3 protein is CASSLIGGNQPQHF. The CDR3 coding sequence is TGTGCCAGCAGTCTTATAGGGGGCAATCAGCCCCAGCATTTT.

The rearrangement uses TRBV6-1 and TRBJ2-5, with unresolved D. Germline assignment: CDR1 MNHNS and CDR2 SASEGT. Trimming removed 4 bases at V and 1 base at J, with 7 bases between. The CDR3 consists of 13 residues. The CDR3 sequence is CASSAVVQETQYF. The CDR3 nucleotides are TGTGCCAGCAGTGCAGTAGTCCAAGAGACCCAGTACTTC.

V and J are TRBV11-2 and TRBJ2-7; D call uncertain. Germline V gives CDR1 SGHAT, CDR2 FQNNGV. The CDR3 spans 11 residues. Trimming shortened V by 5 bases and J by 3 bases, and 5 bases separated the two germline ends. CDR3 bases: TGTGCCAGCAGCCAAAACTACGAGCAGTACTTC. It codes for CASSQNYEQYF. Full variable domain (remainder filled in from reference TRBV11-2 and TRBJ2-7): EAGVAQSPRYKIIEKRQSVAFWCNPISGHATLYWYQQILGQGPKLLIQFQNNGVVDDSQLPKDRFSAERLKGVDSTLKIQPAKLEDSAVYLCASSQNYEQYFGPGTRLTVT.

The V and J genes are TRBV5-5 and TRBJ1-2; a possible D gene is TRBD1 (5 bases). Per germline, CDR1 SGHKS and CDR2 YYEKEE (reference sequence). This CDR3 is built from 14 residues. With 4 bases removed from V and 0 bases from J, the gap between germline ends came to 10 bases. CDR3 sequence: CASSRDSTNYGYTF. CDR3 nucleotides: TGTGCCAGCAGCCGGGACTCGACTAACTATGGCTACACCTTC. The variable domain in full, completed from reference TRBV5-5 and TRBJ1-2, reads DAGVTQSPTHLIKTRGQQVTLRCSPISGHKSVSWYQQVLGQGPQFIFQYYEKEERGRGNFPDRFSARQFPNYSSELNVNALLLGDSALYLCASSRDSTNYGYTFGSGTRLTVV.

The chain employs TRBV5-1 and TRBJ2-7; 7 bases line up with TRBD1. The CDR3 is 14 amino acids. Unmatched junction bases numbered 11, after V lost 4 bases and J lost 7 bases. Germline V gene lookup returns CDR1 SGHRS and CDR2 YFSETQ. Written as DNA, the CDR3 is TGCGCCAGCAGCCCGACAGGGTCGTCACTGGAGCAGTACTTC. The encoded protein is CASSPTGSSLEQYF.

The J gene is TRBJ2-3, the V gene TRBV11-2; D tentatively reads TRBD1 or TRBD2 (5 bases each). Germline loops: CDR1 SGHAT, CDR2 FQNNGV. V lost 1 base and J lost 1, with 6 bases in between. There are 14 residues in the CDR3. The CDR3 sequence: CASSLVGGTDTQYF. The CDR3 bases are TGTGCCAGCAGCTTAGTGGGGGGCACAGATACGCAGTATTTT.

The rearrangement links TRBV27 to TRBJ1-2; 10 nucleotides match TRBD1. CDR3 length: 16 amino acids. V shed 5 bases, J shed 4 bases, and the junction held 10 bases outside the gene matches. Germline V gene sequence: CDR1 MNHEY, CDR2 SMNVEV (reference sequence). CDR3 amino acids: CASSHGTGVFGYGYTF. The CDR3 DNA sequence: TGTGCCAGCAGTCACGGGACAGGGGTATTTGGCTATGGCTACACCTTC.

J is TRBJ2-7 and V is TRBV27; 7 bases agree with TRBD2. Germline V gene data show CDR1 as MNHEY and CDR2 as SMNVEV (reference sequence). The CDR3 runs 16 residues. V gave up 5 bases and J gave up 3 bases; unmatched junction bases: 13. The CDR3 nucleotides are TGTGCCAGCAGTCCACCCCACCAGCGGGGTAACTACGAGCAGTACTTC. This codes for CASSPPHQRGNYEQYF.

CDR3 residues: CASSPGQGAKEQYF. CDR3 coding DNA: TGTGCCAGCAGCCCTGGACAGGGGGCGAAAGAGCAGTACTTC. This chain uses TRBV7-9 with TRBJ2-7, with TRBD1 matching 11 bases. Trimming cost V 5 bases and J 7 bases; bases outside gene matches: 7. Looked up from germline, CDR1 is SEHNR and CDR2 is FQNEAQ (reference sequence). This CDR3 has 14 residues.

This sequence joins TRBV27 and TRBJ2-4, with a tentative D call TRBD1 (6 bases). Deletions cut 5 bases from V and 2 bases from J, with 19 bases between. Germline assignment: CDR1 MNHEY and CDR2 SMNVEV (reference sequence). This CDR3 contains 17 residues. The CDR3 is CASSRTGTPGPKNIQYF. CDR3 nucleotide sequence: TGTGCCAGCAGTCGAACCGGGACACCAGGGCCCAAAAACATTCAGTACTTC.

The chain employs TRBV5-6 and TRBJ2-7, with a weak D call TRBD1 (6 bases). V was cut by 0 bases and J by 9 bases, with 13 bases left in between. Germline V gene lookup returns CDR1 SGHDT and CDR2 YYEEEE. The CDR3 length is 13 residues. The CDR3, as DNA: TGTGCCAGCAGCTTGGGGCAGGGGTCCCGGCAGTACTTC. It translates to CASSLGQGSRQYF.

This clone has just one count. The chain recombines TRBV18 with TRBJ1-1; D remains unclear. The CDR3 totals 13 residues. V was trimmed by 1 base and J by 1 base, leaving 4 bases between them. Per the germline V gene, CDR1 is KGHSH and CDR2 is LQKENI. DNA for the CDR3: TGTGCCAGCTCACCACAAGGGAACACTGAAGCTTTCTTT. Amino acid sequence: CASSPQGNTEAFF.

This chain joins TRBV5-1 and TRBJ2-7; 8 bases map to TRBD1. The length of the CDR3 is 13 residues. Germline loops: CDR1 SGHRS, CDR2 YFSETQ. V shed 3 bases, J shed 3 bases, and the junction held 2 bases outside the gene matches. The CDR3 here is CASSWGQDYEQYF. The CDR3 DNA follows: TGCGCCAGCAGCTGGGGACAGGACTACGAGCAGTACTTC.

The chain has TRBV5-1 and TRBJ1-2, with 10 bases matching TRBD1. The germline V gene encodes CDR1 SGHRS and CDR2 YFSETQ. V was pared by 3 bases and J by 6 bases, with 2 bases of the junction left unmatched. This CDR3 spans 13 amino acids. Here the CDR3 reads CASSWTGGDGYTF. For the CDR3, the DNA is TGCGCCAGCAGCTGGACAGGGGGTGATGGCTACACCTTC.

This clone turned up a few times. The CDR3 spells CASSQGGIEQYF. For the CDR3, the DNA is TGTGCCAGCAGCCAAGGGGGAATCGAGCAGTACTTC. The V gene is TRBV14, the J gene TRBJ2-7, with D unclear. The V gene lost 1 base and the J gene lost 6 bases, with 7 bases spanning the gap. Germline V CDR1 and CDR2: SGHDN, FVKESK. The CDR3 runs to 12 residues.

This clone was picked up one time. The chain combines TRBV28 with TRBJ1-4; 9 nucleotides align to TRBD1. Germline-derived CDR1 and CDR2 are MDHEN and SYDVKM. V lost 5 bases to trimming and J lost 8 bases; unmatched junction nucleotides: 9. There are 15 residues in the CDR3. CDR3 loop: CASSPQGAIGEKLFF. The CDR3 DNA reads TGTGCCAGCAGTCCACAGGGGGCAATAGGCGAAAAACTGTTTTTT.

There are a few counts of this clone. This chain joins TRBV11-2 and TRBJ2-3, with 8 bases that match TRBD2. Germline V gives CDR1 SGHAT, CDR2 FQNNGV. The CDR3 extends over 17 amino acids. With V trimmed by 4 bases and J by 2 bases, 11 bases remained unmatched. The CDR3 reads CASSSGREGKTTDTQYF. DNA of the CDR3: TGTGCCAGCAGCTCCGGGAGGGAGGGCAAGACCACAGATACGCAGTATTTT.

The V call is TRBV4-1, the J call TRBJ1-6; no clear D. Trimming cost V 2 bases and J 5 bases, with 10 bases left between them. The CDR3 length is 15 residues. Per germline, CDR1 MGHRA and CDR2 YSYEKL. CDR3 sequence (DNA): TGCGCCAGCAGCCAACAACGGGATCATAATTCACCCCTCCACTTT. Residues: CASSQQRDHNSPLHF.

J is TRBJ2-7 and V is TRBV6-1; D not certain. CDR1 is MNHNS and CDR2 is SASEGT in the germline V gene. V gave up 9 bases and J gave up 3 bases, with 21 bases separating them. The CDR3 contains 15 residues. The CDR3 reads CASTPLSHESYEQYF. DNA of the CDR3: TGTGCCAGTACCCCCCTTAGCCACGAAAGCTACGAGCAGTACTTC.

The chain combines TRBV6-5 with TRBJ1-1; 9 nucleotides agree with TRBD1. V was pared by 2 bases and J by 4 bases, with 2 bases of the junction left unmatched. Germline V gene data show CDR1 as MNHEY and CDR2 as SVGAGI. The length of the CDR3 is 14 residues. The CDR3, as DNA: TGTGCCAGCAGTTACACGACAGGGGGCACTGAAGCTTTCTTT. Its protein is CASSYTTGGTEAFF.

The chain carries TRBV29-1 and TRBJ2-7; 9 nucleotides line up with TRBD1. The CDR3 runs to 13 residues. The V segment lost 6 bases and the J segment 2 bases; nucleotides outside the gene matches: 5. Germline V gene lookup returns CDR1 SQVTM and CDR2 ANQGSEA. The CDR3 here is CSVTGTGTYEQYF. CDR3 DNA: TGCAGCGTCACCGGGACAGGGACCTACGAGCAGTACTTC.

This clone turned up a few times. This chain links TRBV6-1 with TRBJ2-7; perhaps D is TRBD1 or TRBD2 (5 bases each). Trimming pared 4 bases from V and 4 bases from J, leaving 14 bases between. From germline, CDR1 is MNHNS and CDR2 SASEGT. CDR3 length equals 14 residues. The CDR3 DNA reads TGTGCCAGCAGTGTCAGCTGGGGGAGTTACGAGCAGTACTTC. The encoded protein is CASSVSWGSYEQYF.